This T cell receptor beta chain was identified in a study of shared clonotypes between healthy human individuals. Sequencing was performed with immunoSEQ multiplex PCR; in TCRdb, only in-frame clones are kept and a portion is missing. The table shows about 2 million clones, with around 95% occurring only once. Regarding the study as a whole: Around 5.4% of naive CD4 clonotypes were common to a few donors.

CDR3 length equals 14 residues. Trimming took off 0 bases at V and 8 bases at J, with 12 bases between the two ends. Per the germline V gene, CDR1 is SGHRS and CDR2 is YFSETQ. With respect to this clone: Its antigen remains unknown. The identical CDR3 is also encoded by other nucleotide sequences in the sample.

The TCR was taken from a man aged 18 to 30 in good health. V is TRBV5-1 and J is TRBJ1-5; the D is unclear. The sample consisted of naive CD4+ T cells sorted from blood. Subset in this sample: CD45RA+ positively selected. The CDR3 spells CASSLGAGVEPQHF. The CDR3 DNA follows: TGCGCCAGCAGCTTGGGGGCGGGTGTGGAGCCCCAGCATTTT.